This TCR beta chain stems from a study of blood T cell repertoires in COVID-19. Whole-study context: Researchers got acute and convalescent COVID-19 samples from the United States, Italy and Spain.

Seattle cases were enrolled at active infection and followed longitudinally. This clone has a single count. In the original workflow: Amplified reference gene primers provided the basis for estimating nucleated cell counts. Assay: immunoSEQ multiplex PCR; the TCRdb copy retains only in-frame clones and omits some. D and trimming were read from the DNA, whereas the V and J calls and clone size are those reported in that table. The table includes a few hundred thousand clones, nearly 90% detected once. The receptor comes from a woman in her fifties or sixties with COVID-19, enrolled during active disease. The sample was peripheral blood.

The CDR3 reads CASKGPGLAGGNTGELFF. The CDR3 nucleotides read TGTGCCAGCAAAGGGCCGGGACTAGCGGGGGGGAACACCGGGGAGCTGTTTTTT. The genes are TRBV2 and TRBJ2-2; 15 bases fit TRBD2. The J segment lost 1 base and the V segment lost 7 bases, leaving 7 bases of the junction unmatched. Germline values: CDR1 SNHLY, CDR2 FYNNEI. The CDR3 length is 18 residues.